These 10 T cell receptor beta chains share one sample of origin, sequenced in a study of shared clonotypes between healthy human individuals. The data were produced by immunoSEQ multiplex PCR, yet TCRdb's version contains in-frame clones alone and is incomplete. The data contain roughly 380,000 clones, about 97% of them seen just once; the ten biggest clones take up about 0.32%. Sample: memory CD8+ T cells sorted from blood. Specified subset: CD45RO+ cells pooled with CCR7-negative TemRA cells. These receptors were collected from a man aged 30 to 39 in good health.

This clone was seen a single time. The chain is built from TRBV29-1 and TRBJ1-2; weak D call: TRBD1 (6 bases). The germline gives CDR1 SQVTM, CDR2 ANQGSEA. The length of the CDR3 is 14 residues. The V end lost 6 bases, the J end lost 0 bases, and 14 bases lay between the germline ends. Here the CDR3 reads CSVVIGGTNYGYTF. CDR3 nucleotides: TGCAGCGTCGTGATAGGGGGGACTAACTATGGCTACACCTTC.

The chain combines TRBV5-1 with TRBJ2-7, with unresolved D. The length of the CDR3 is 14 residues. Germline V gene sequence: CDR1 SGHRS, CDR2 YFSETQ. V was pared by 3 bases and J by 7 bases, with 17 bases between. The CDR3 nucleotides read TGCGCCAGCAGCTCCGGACCTAGTACGATGGAGCAGTACTTC. Protein sequence: CASSSGPSTMEQYF.

This rearrangement joins TRBV19 to TRBJ1-5; possibly TRBD1 for D (5 bases). Germline CDR1 and CDR2: LNHDA and SQIVND (reference sequence). This CDR3 spans 15 amino acids. V gave up 5 bases and J gave up 1 base, with 12 bases separating them. The CDR3 nucleotides are TGTGCCAGTAGTCTAGGGACGCTGAGCAATCAGCCCCAGCATTTT. Translating it yields CASSLGTLSNQPQHF. The full variable domain, completed using reference TRBV19 and TRBJ1-5, is DGGITQSPKYLFRKEGQNVTLSCEQNLNHDAMYWYRQDPGQGLRLIYYSQIVNDFQKGDIAEGYSVSREKKESFPLTVTSAQKNPTAFYLCASSLGTLSNQPQHFGDGTRLSIL.

The chain has TRBV5-4 and TRBJ2-7, with D hard to call. The CDR3 has 14 residues. Trimming took off 4 bases at V and 3 bases at J, with 14 bases between the two ends. The germline V gene encodes CDR1 SGHNT and CDR2 YYREEE (reference sequence). CDR3 in DNA: TGTGCCAGCAGCATCCATGACAAACTCTACGAGCAGTACTTC. It translates to CASSIHDKLYEQYF.

V is TRBV6-5 and J is TRBJ2-3; 8 nucleotides agree with TRBD1. The CDR3 runs 15 residues. In germline, CDR1 is MNHEY, CDR2 SVGAGI. V lost 5 bases, J lost 2 bases, and 6 bases stayed unmatched. CDR3 sequence (DNA): TGTGCCAGCAGTGTCCGACAGGGGACCACAGATACGCAGTATTTT. It specifies CASSVRQGTTDTQYF.

The chain has TRBV20-1 and TRBJ2-1, with D perhaps matching TRBD2 (6 bases). Trimming left V 5 bases short and J 9 bases short, with 11 bases between. Germline V gene sequence: CDR1 DFQATT, CDR2 SNEGSKA (reference sequence). The CDR3 consists of 11 residues. In DNA, the CDR3 is TGCAGTGCTCGGGACTTCATTGAGCAGTTCTTC. This translates into CSARDFIEQFF.

This clone was recorded only once. The rearrangement links TRBV28 to TRBJ2-2, with 7 nucleotides matching TRBD2. CDR1 and CDR2 from the germline V gene are MDHEN and SYDVKM. The CDR3 runs 18 residues. V gave up 2 bases and J gave up 4 bases; unmatched junction bases: 13. CDR3 nucleotide sequence: TGTGCCAGCAGTTTAAACCTAGCGGCCCCCGCGGGCACCGGGGAGCTGTTTTTT. It encodes CASSLNLAAPAGTGELFF. The full variable domain, with the rest looked up from reference TRBV28 and TRBJ2-2, is DVKVTQSSRYLVKRTGEKVFLECVQDMDHENMFWYRQDPGLGLRLIYFSYDVKMKEKGDIPEGYSVSREKKERFSLILESASTNQTSMYLCASSLNLAAPAGTGELFFGEGSRLTVL.

V usage is TRBV5-5 and J usage is TRBJ2-1, with no clear D. Trimming took off 4 bases at V and 4 bases at J, with 15 bases between the two ends. This CDR3 comprises 15 residues. From germline, CDR1 is SGHKS and CDR2 YYEKEE (reference sequence). The CDR3 DNA reads as TGTGCCAGCAGCCCGGGCGGTAGCTTGTACAATGAGCAGTTCTTC. Translated: CASSPGGSLYNEQFF.

V usage is TRBV5-1 and J usage is TRBJ2-2, with D possibly being TRBD1 (6 bases). V dropped 5 bases and J dropped 0 bases, with 11 bases sitting between them. The CDR3 spans 15 residues. CDR1 SGHRS and CDR2 YFSETQ come from the germline V gene. CDR3 amino acids: CASRTGTTNTGELFF. The CDR3 region has the DNA TGCGCCAGCAGAACCGGGACAACGAACACCGGGGAGCTGTTTTTT.

The chain has TRBV30 and TRBJ1-4; a weak D match, TRBD1 (5 bases). Germline CDR1 and CDR2: GTSNPN and SVGIG (reference sequence). V gave up 5 bases and J gave up 7 bases, with 20 bases separating them. The CDR3 spans 15 residues. CDR3 residues: CAWGEGGVLTEKLFF. The CDR3 nucleotides are TGTGCCTGGGGGGAGGGAGGGGTTTTAACTGAAAAACTGTTTTTT. Full variable domain (missing parts from reference TRBV30 and TRBJ1-4): SQTIHQWPATLVQPVGSPLSLECTVEGTSNPNLYWYRQAAGRGLQLLFYSVGIGQISSEVPQNLSASRPQDRQFILSSKKLLLSDSGFYLCAWGEGGVLTEKLFFGSGTQLSVL.